This TCR beta chain comes out of a study of cytomegalovirus exposure and HLA in healthy donors. Study summary: From HLA-typed donors, an early data release held approximately 85 million unique TCRs. Study-wide results and caveats: Researchers left out some V segments, among them TRBV6-2 and TRBV6-3, as indistinguishable. A highly shared variant cluster was judged a likely technical artifact.

Regarding this clone: What it recognizes is unknown. The sample has other DNA sequences that encode this CDR3 too.

Per the germline V gene, CDR1 is SGHRS and CDR2 is YFSETQ. Trimming shortened V by 0 bases and J by 0 bases, and 3 bases separated the two germline ends. This CDR3 has 13 residues. The primer mix had 60 Vbeta and 13 Jbeta primers. The assay was immunoSEQ multiplex PCR, and TCRdb's table has in-frame clones only and misses some. The sample's table shows approximately 96,000 clones. The TCR sequence derives from a girl between 10 and 17 years old in good health and CMV-seropositive. The gene calls are TRBV5-1 and TRBJ1-2, with unresolved D. Material for sequencing was PBMCs. Here the CDR3 DNA reads TGCGCCAGCAGCTTGGTCGCTAACTATGGCTACACCTTC. Translation gives CASSLVANYGYTF. The full variable domain, in which reference TRBV5-1 and TRBJ1-2 provide the parts outside the CDR3, is KAGVTQTPRYLIKTRGQQVTLSCSPISGHRSVSWYQQTPGQGLQFLFEYFSETQRNKGNFPGRFSGRQFSNSRSEMNVSTLELGDSALYLCASSLVANYGYTFGSGTRLTVV.